Each of the 27 T cell receptor beta chains below was sequenced from the same sample in a study of T cells in Graves' hyperthyroidism and ophthalmopathy. It was RNA transcripts that yielded the amplified TCR beta CDR3 regions. Primed by the HTBI set, a first-round RT-PCR was run on the TCR CDR3. TCRdb re-called the multiplex PCR reads through MiXCR, storing one row per CDR3 protein. The data show about 280,000 distinct CDR3 sequences, with under 30% seen just once and roughly a quarter held by the top ten. Sequencing used blood. Receptors originate from a man between 35 and 55 years old with Graves' hyperthyroidism that later progressed to Graves' ophthalmopathy.

This chain links TRBV7-3 with TRBJ2-2; D might be TRBD2 (6 bases). The CDR3 length is 16 residues. V gave up 5 bases and J gave up 0 bases, with 13 bases separating them. The germline V gene has CDR1 SGHTA and CDR2 FQGTGA. CDR3 DNA sequence: TGTGCCAGCAGCAAATACGGGACTCCGAACACCGGGGAGCTGTTTTTT. Translation: CASSKYGTPNTGELFF. The variable domain in full, with the rest retrieved from reference TRBV7-3 and TRBJ2-2, is GAGVSQTPSNKVTEKGKYVELRCDPISGHTALYWYRQSLGQGPEFLIYFQGTGAADDSGLPNDRFFAVRPEGSVSTLKIQRTERGDSAVYLCASSKYGTPNTGELFFGEGSRLTVL.

This clonotype was seen at least ten times. One end of the junction varies from germline; a read error may be responsible. V and J are TRBV10-2 and TRBJ2-7; tentative D call: TRBD2 (5 bases). CDR1 WSHSY and CDR2 SAAADI come from the germline V gene. The CDR3 consists of 11 residues. The CDR3 protein is CASGGSYELYF. CDR3 bases: TGCGCCAGTGGAGGCAGCTACGAGCTGTACTTC.

The sample holds many counts of this clonotype. V usage is TRBV30 and J usage is TRBJ2-5; TRBD2 aligns across 11 bases. Germline-derived CDR1 and CDR2 are GTSNPN and SVGIG (reference sequence). This CDR3 spans 14 amino acids. With V trimmed by 2 bases and J by 4 bases, 3 bases remained unmatched. The CDR3 region is CAWSNGLAGETQYF. Written as DNA, the CDR3 is TGTGCCTGGAGTAACGGACTAGCGGGAGAGACCCAGTACTTC.

J is TRBJ2-5 and V is TRBV11-2; D possibly corresponds to TRBD2 (6 bases). Germline assignment: CDR1 SGHAT and CDR2 FQNNGV. The V gene lost 5 bases and the J gene lost 9 bases, with 13 bases spanning the gap. The CDR3 loop spans 12 amino acids. In DNA, the CDR3 is TGTGCCAGCAGCGGAGGGCCGGGACCCCAGTACTTC. This translates into CASSGGPGPQYF. The full variable domain, in which reference TRBV11-2 and TRBJ2-5 provide the parts outside the CDR3, is EAGVAQSPRYKIIEKRQSVAFWCNPISGHATLYWYQQILGQGPKLLIQFQNNGVVDDSQLPKDRFSAERLKGVDSTLKIQPAKLEDSAVYLCASSGGPGPQYFGPGTRLLVL.

This clonotype occurred many times. This chain joins TRBV28 and TRBJ1-2; D gene ambiguous. V was clipped by 5 bases and J by 1 base, with 5 bases between them. The CDR3 loop spans 12 amino acids. From germline, CDR1 is MDHEN and CDR2 SYDVKM. The CDR3 protein is CASSDVNYGYTF. In DNA form, the CDR3 reads TGTGCCAGCAGTGACGTTAACTATGGCTACACCTTC.

In its sample, this clonotype was seen many times. The chain is built from TRBV11-2 and TRBJ2-7; 10 nucleotides match TRBD2. The CDR3 has 15 amino acids. With 2 bases clipped from V and 7 bases from J, the junction kept 8 bases outside the gene matches. CDR1 and CDR2 (germline): SGHAT, FQNNGV. Here the CDR3 DNA reads TGTGCCAGCAGCTTAAAACTAGCGGGACCCGAGGAGCAGTACTTC. Translation gives CASSLKLAGPEEQYF.

This clonotype was seen at least ten times. The chain couples TRBV6-1 to TRBJ2-7; 9 nucleotides match TRBD2. Germline V gene lookup returns CDR1 MNHNS and CDR2 SASEGT. The J segment lost 2 bases and the V segment lost 6 bases, leaving 11 bases of the junction unmatched. The CDR3 contains 16 residues. The CDR3 region has the DNA TGTGCCAGCAGACGGTCGGCTAGCGGGACGCCCTACGAGCAGTACTTC. It translates to CASRRSASGTPYEQYF.

There are a few counts of this clonotype. The chain employs TRBV20-1 and TRBJ2-7, with D possibly matching TRBD2 (7 bases). V was cut by 0 bases and J by 5 bases, with 11 bases left in between. Germline lookup yields CDR1 DFQATT and CDR2 SNEGSKA (reference sequence). The CDR3 has 13 residues. The CDR3 sequence is CSARDGRGDEQYF. As DNA, the CDR3 is TGCAGTGCTAGAGATGGGAGGGGGGACGAGCAGTACTTC.

This clonotype was observed a handful of times. CDR3 protein: CASSRDRADQPQHF. The DNA of the CDR3 is TGTGCCAGCAGTCGCGACAGGGCGGATCAGCCCCAGCATTTT. V is TRBV6-1 and J is TRBJ1-5, with TRBD1 identical over 7 bases. CDR1 MNHNS and CDR2 SASEGT come from the germline V gene. The V and J ends lost 5 bases and 5 bases, in that order; junction bases with no gene match: 6. There are 14 residues in the CDR3.

This clonotype was seen at least ten times. V usage is TRBV20-1 and J usage is TRBJ2-7, with 7 bases lining up with TRBD1. CDR1 is DFQATT and CDR2 is SNEGSKA in the germline V gene (reference sequence). The V gene end was trimmed by 0 bases and the J gene end by 4 bases; junction bases not matched to a gene: 6. This CDR3 is built from 14 residues. This chain's CDR3 is CSAREQGRGYEQYF. The CDR3 DNA follows: TGCAGTGCTAGAGAACAGGGGCGTGGGTACGAGCAGTACTTC.

The chain recombines TRBV18 with TRBJ1-2, with 9 bases aligning to TRBD1. Losses at the gene ends were 0 bases for V and 5 bases for J; bases not matched to a gene: 1. Germline CDR1 is KGHSH and CDR2 is LQKENI. The CDR3 covers 14 residues. The CDR3 DNA follows: TGTGCCAGCTCACCACCGGGGACAGGGTATGGCTACACCTTC. Encoded protein: CASSPPGTGYGYTF.

The rearrangement links TRBV6-1 to TRBJ2-7, with D possibly called TRBD1 or TRBD2 (6 bases each). Germline CDR1 and CDR2: MNHNS and SASEGT. V lost 2 bases to trimming and J lost 1 base, with 12 bases between them. CDR3 length: 15 residues. The CDR3 DNA reads TGTGCCAGCAGTGAACAGGGAGGACAGTCCTACGAGCAGTACTTC. Protein product: CASSEQGGQSYEQYF.

This clonotype was observed many times. The chain is built from TRBV7-2 and TRBJ2-5; possibly TRBD2 for D (6 bases). This CDR3 contains 12 residues. The germline gives CDR1 SGHTA, CDR2 FQGNSA. Trimming removed 6 bases at V and 7 bases at J, with 12 bases between. The DNA for the CDR3 is TGTGCCAGCAGGGAGGGTCCAGGGACCCAGTACTTC. Its translation: CASREGPGTQYF.

This clonotype appeared many times. The rearrangement links TRBV28 to TRBJ1-2, with D perhaps TRBD1 (5 bases). Looked up from germline, CDR1 is MDHEN and CDR2 is SYDVKM. The CDR3 is 13 amino acids. The germline V and J ends were trimmed by 5 bases and 6 bases, with 13 bases remaining between them. In nucleotides, the CDR3 is TGTGCCAGCAGTGCAGGGTTTATGGATGGCTACACCTTC. As protein: CASSAGFMDGYTF.

Only a few counts were recorded for this clonotype. This chain connects TRBV7-2 to TRBJ2-7; maybe TRBD1 (6 bases). This CDR3 comprises 15 residues. Germline CDR1 reads SGHTA; CDR2 reads FQGNSA. Between the trimmed V and J ends, which lost 2 bases and 7 bases, there was a span of 18 bases. In DNA form, the CDR3 reads TGTGCCAGCAGCTTATCAAACAGGGTCTCAGGGGAGCAGTACTTC. It yields the protein CASSLSNRVSGEQYF. Full variable domain (outside the CDR3, taken from reference TRBV7-2 and TRBJ2-7): GAGVSQSPSNKVTEKGKDVELRCDPISGHTALYWYRQSLGQGLEFLIYFQGNSAPDKSGLPSDRFSAERTGGSVSTLTIQRTQQEDSAVYLCASSLSNRVSGEQYFGPGTRLTVT.

The chain has TRBV28 and TRBJ2-2; D is perhaps TRBD2 (6 bases). The length of the CDR3 is 13 residues. With 8 bases removed from V and 7 bases from J, the gap between germline ends came to 14 bases. Looked up from germline, CDR1 is MDHEN and CDR2 is SYDVKM. The CDR3 sequence: CASGGVDYGELFF. The CDR3 DNA is TGTGCCAGCGGAGGGGTGGATTACGGGGAGCTGTTTTTT.

This clonotype was seen many times. The chain has TRBV10-2 and TRBJ1-5; 8 bases are a match to TRBD1. V shed 11 bases and J 5 bases; nucleotides not matched to a gene: 20. CDR1 and CDR2 (germline): WSHSY, SAAADI. This CDR3 has 17 amino acids. The DNA for the CDR3 is TGCGCCGTTGGTAAGAGGACAGGGCGAAAGGCGGATCAGCCCCAGCATTTT. Its protein is CAVGKRTGRKADQPQHF.

CDR3 sequence: CASSLGTSGGSQETQYF. The CDR3 bases are TGTGCCAGCAGCTTAGGGACTAGCGGGGGGTCCCAAGAGACCCAGTACTTC. The V call is TRBV11-2, the J call TRBJ2-5, with TRBD2 matching over 14 bases. Germline V CDR1 and CDR2: SGHAT, FQNNGV. This CDR3 spans 17 amino acids. The trim removed 1 base at V and 1 base at J, leaving 2 bases unmatched.

This clonotype was seen many times. The rearrangement links TRBV5-1 to TRBJ1-5, with TRBD1 matching over 9 bases. CDR1 is SGHRS and CDR2 is YFSETQ in the germline V gene. J gave up 6 bases and V 1 base, and 2 bases lay outside the gene matches. This CDR3 spans 14 amino acids. This chain's CDR3 is CASSLQQGAQPQHF. CDR3 DNA: TGCGCCAGCAGCTTGCAACAGGGGGCTCAGCCCCAGCATTTT.

This clonotype was counted at least ten times. The chain couples TRBV20-1 to TRBJ2-7, with D perhaps TRBD1 or TRBD2 (7 bases each). The ends were cut back, 5 bases at V and 3 bases at J, with 17 bases in the middle. The CDR3 covers 14 residues. Germline V gives CDR1 DFQATT, CDR2 SNEGSKA (reference sequence). The CDR3 loop is CSAGPPGGVYEQYF. The CDR3 region has the DNA TGCAGTGCTGGTCCGCCAGGGGGGGTCTACGAGCAGTACTTC.

This clonotype has at least ten counts. The genes are TRBV9 and TRBJ2-5, with D hard to call. Trimming took off 1 base at V and 2 bases at J, with 9 bases between the two ends. Germline-derived CDR1 and CDR2 are SGDLS and YYNGEE. The CDR3 has 14 residues. CDR3 residues: CASSVSQRQETQYF. CDR3 coding DNA: TGTGCCAGCAGCGTATCCCAGAGACAAGAGACCCAGTACTTC.

This clonotype was seen a few times. The rearrangement links TRBV6-5 to TRBJ2-2, with D hard to call. Germline V gene data show CDR1 as MNHEY and CDR2 as SVGAGI. This CDR3 is 16 amino acids long. Deletions cut 0 bases from V and 4 bases from J, with 12 bases between. CDR3 nucleotides: TGTGCCAGCAGTTACTCGGGGTCATCGGGCACCGGGGAGCTGTTTTTT. Translation gives CASSYSGSSGTGELFF.

This clonotype appeared a few times. Here the CDR3 reads CASSYSRIRRPLYGYTF. The DNA of the CDR3 is TGTGCCAGCAGTTACTCGCGGATCCGACGGCCTCTATATGGCTACACCTTC. The chain carries TRBV6-5 and TRBJ1-2; no reliable D call. The CDR3 extends over 17 amino acids. V lost 0 bases and J lost 5, with 19 bases in between. CDR1 is MNHEY, CDR2 SVGAGI, per germline.

This clonotype was counted at least ten times. The rearrangement joins TRBV20-1 to TRBJ2-2; D unresolved. The ends were cut back, 0 bases at V and 7 bases at J, with 6 bases in the middle. The CDR3 sequence is 12 residues long. From germline, CDR1 is DFQATT and CDR2 SNEGSKA (reference sequence). The CDR3 DNA reads TGCAGTGCTAGAGAGGGTATCGGGGAGCTGTTTTTT. Translation: CSAREGIGELFF.

This clonotype was picked up a small number of times. This chain links TRBV6-2 or TRBV6-3 with TRBJ2-7; D tentatively fits TRBD1 or TRBD2 (5 bases each). V was trimmed by 7 bases and J by 6 bases, leaving 16 bases between them. The CDR3 sequence is 13 residues long. Germline assignment: CDR1 MNHEY and CDR2 SVGEGT. CDR3 nucleotides: TGTGCCAGCACCCAAGGGGAGCATTTCGAGCAGTACTTC. This codes for CASTQGEHFEQYF.

In this sample, this clonotype turned up many times. Sequence at one end of the junction differs from germline and may be a read error. The rearrangement uses TRBV30 and TRBJ1-1, with TRBD1 matching over 10 bases. The CDR3 loop spans 13 amino acids. Germline lookup yields CDR1 GTSNPN and CDR2 SVGIG (reference sequence). This CDR3 reads CAWSLQDRGALIF. The CDR3 DNA follows: TGTGCCTGGAGTCTTCAGGACAGGGGGGCCCTGATCTTT.

This clonotype was detected ten times or more. The chain couples TRBV20-1 to TRBJ2-5, with unresolved D. The CDR3 consists of 11 residues. Germline V gives CDR1 DFQATT, CDR2 SNEGSKA (reference sequence). V lost 5 bases, J lost 5 bases, and 9 bases lay in between. The chain's CDR3 is CSAPGPETQYF. DNA for the CDR3: TGCAGTGCTCCCGGACCTGAGACCCAGTACTTC.